This T cell receptor (beta chain) was documented in a study of CD8 T cells in Susac syndrome. The CDR3 is 14 residues long. Looked up from germline, CDR1 is SEHNR and CDR2 is FQNEAQ (reference sequence). The authors reverse transcribed about 0.45 to 1 ug RNA with random hexamers. MiXCR, run by TCRdb on the immunoSEQ multiplex PCR reads, gives a single entry per CDR3 protein. The sample lists 200,000 to 250,000 distinct CDR3 sequences, about 90% occurring once. Input material: CD8+ T cells from PBMCs. The clonotype comes from a human donor with multiple sclerosis. The V and J genes are TRBV7-9 and TRBJ2-5; a possible D gene is TRBD2 (6 bases). DNA for the CDR3: TGTGCAACTCAGTCGGGGGATGTGAGGGAGACCCAGTACTTC. It yields the protein CATQSGDVRETQYF.